This T cell receptor (beta chain) was found in a study of blood T cell repertoires in COVID-19. Study overall: Sites across the United States, Italy and Spain contributed samples from acute and convalescent COVID-19. Sources were T cells, B-cell-depleted T cells, or PBMCs; the material itself was cDNA or gDNA.

Per the original data handling: The authors estimated nucleated cell counts from reference gene primer amplification. Measured with immunoSEQ multiplex PCR; TCRdb has only the in-frame clones, and not every one. V, J and clone size derive from that table, while D and trimming were established from the DNA sequence. The sample has 25,000 to 30,000 clones, 65% to 85% seen once. The origin of this receptor is a man aged 45-60 years with active or convalescent COVID-19. Sequenced material: peripheral blood.

CDR3 sequence (DNA): TGTGCCAGCGGGCTAGCGGAGAACACCGGGGAGCTGTTTTTT. Its translation: CASGLAENTGELFF. The chain employs TRBV2 and TRBJ2-2; TRBD2 matches 7 bases. There are 14 residues in the CDR3. V shed 8 bases and J 1 base; nucleotides not matched to a gene: 4. CDR1 is SNHLY, CDR2 FYNNEI, per germline.